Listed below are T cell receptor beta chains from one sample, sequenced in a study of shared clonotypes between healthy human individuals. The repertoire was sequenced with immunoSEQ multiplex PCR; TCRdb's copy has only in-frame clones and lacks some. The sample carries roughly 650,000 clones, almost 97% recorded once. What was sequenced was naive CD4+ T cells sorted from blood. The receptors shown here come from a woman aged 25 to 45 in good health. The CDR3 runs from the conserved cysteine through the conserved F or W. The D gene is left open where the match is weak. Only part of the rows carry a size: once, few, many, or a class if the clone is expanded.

CDR3nt: TGTGCCAGCACCACGGAAAGCAATCAGCCCCAGCATTTT
CDR3aa: CASTTESNQPQHF
abundance: -
v_gene: TRBV28
j_gene: TRBJ1-5
d_gene: -

CDR3nt: TGTGCCAGCAGCGTAGAAAGTCTAGCGCATTCCTACGAGCAGTACTTC
CDR3aa: CASSVESLAHSYEQYF
abundance: -
v_gene: TRBV9
j_gene: TRBJ2-7
d_gene: -

CDR3nt: TGTGCCTGGAGCAGGGTTGTCGAGACCCAGTACTTC
CDR3aa: CAWSRVVETQYF
abundance: -
v_gene: TRBV30
j_gene: TRBJ2-5
d_gene: -

CDR3nt: TGTGCCAGCAGTAAGGCCCCCCTCTACGAGCAGTACTTC
CDR3aa: CASSKAPLYEQYF
abundance: -
v_gene: TRBV28
j_gene: TRBJ2-7
d_gene: -

CDR3nt: TGTGCCAGTAGACCAATCGGACGACCATCGCGGTATTTCTCCTACAATGAGCAGTTCTTC
CDR3aa: CASRPIGRPSRYFSYNEQFF
abundance: -
v_gene: TRBV19
j_gene: TRBJ2-1
d_gene: -

CDR3nt: TGTGCCAGCAGCGCGGGGCCTGTGCGGGGGCTTCATGAGCAGTACTTC
CDR3aa: CASSAGPVRGLHEQYF
abundance: -
v_gene: TRBV2
j_gene: TRBJ2-7
d_gene: -

CDR3nt: TGTGCCAGCAGTGAATTCGGAGCTAGCACAGATACGCAGTATTTT
CDR3aa: CASSEFGASTDTQYF
abundance: -
v_gene: TRBV6-4
j_gene: TRBJ2-3
d_gene: -

CDR3nt: TGTGCCAGCACCAAAGGGGGTGACACTGAAGCTTTCTTT
CDR3aa: CASTKGGDTEAFF
abundance: -
v_gene: TRBV28
j_gene: TRBJ1-1
d_gene: -

CDR3nt: TGTGCCAGCAGCCTCGGAGGATACTATGGCTACACCTTC
CDR3aa: CASSLGGYYGYTF
abundance: -
v_gene: TRBV7-9
j_gene: TRBJ1-2
d_gene: -

CDR3nt: TGCGCCAGCAGCCAACCGGGACTAGCCCACGAGCAGTACTTC
CDR3aa: CASSQPGLAHEQYF
abundance: -
v_gene: TRBV4-1
j_gene: TRBJ2-7
d_gene: TRBD2

CDR3nt: TGTGCCAGCAGTTCGGGACAGGGGACCCTTGAAGCTTTCTTT
CDR3aa: CASSSGQGTLEAFF
abundance: -
v_gene: TRBV28
j_gene: TRBJ1-1
d_gene: TRBD1

CDR3nt: TGTGCCAGCAGCTTCGGCCGGAGCTCTGGAAACACCATATATTTT
CDR3aa: CASSFGRSSGNTIYF
abundance: -
v_gene: TRBV5-4
j_gene: TRBJ1-3
d_gene: -

CDR3nt: TGCGCCAGCAGCCAAGATTCGGGAGCGGGAGAGACCCAGTACTTC
CDR3aa: CASSQDSGAGETQYF
abundance: -
v_gene: TRBV4-1
j_gene: TRBJ2-5
d_gene: -

CDR3nt: TGTGCCAGCAGCGTGGACAGGGCCACAGATACGCAGTATTTT
CDR3aa: CASSVDRATDTQYF
abundance: -
v_gene: TRBV7-9
j_gene: TRBJ2-3
d_gene: TRBD1

CDR3nt: TGCGCCAGCAGCCTTACCCTAGCGGGGCCCCGCACCGGGGAGCTGTTTTTT
CDR3aa: CASSLTLAGPRTGELFF
abundance: -
v_gene: TRBV5-1
j_gene: TRBJ2-2
d_gene: TRBD2

CDR3nt: TGTGCCAGCAGCCCGAGGACAGGCACAGATACGCAGTATTTT
CDR3aa: CASSPRTGTDTQYF
abundance: -
v_gene: TRBV7-9
j_gene: TRBJ2-3
d_gene: -

CDR3nt: TGTGCCAGCAGCGCTAGAATCGGAGGCTCCTACGAGCAGTACTTC
CDR3aa: CASSARIGGSYEQYF
abundance: -
v_gene: TRBV5-5
j_gene: TRBJ2-7
d_gene: -

CDR3nt: TGTGCCAGCAACCCTTCTCTGGGACTGGGCTACAATGAGCAGTTCTTC
CDR3aa: CASNPSLGLGYNEQFF
abundance: -
v_gene: TRBV28
j_gene: TRBJ2-1
d_gene: -

CDR3nt: TGTGCCAGCAGCTTAGCGAGGACAGGGGACAGTGGCTACACCTTC
CDR3aa: CASSLARTGDSGYTF
abundance: once
v_gene: TRBV7-2
j_gene: TRBJ1-2
d_gene: TRBD1

CDR3nt: TGTGCCAGCAGCCCTACTAGCGGGAGTACCGGGGAGCTGTTTTTT
CDR3aa: CASSPTSGSTGELFF
abundance: -
v_gene: TRBV7-3
j_gene: TRBJ2-2
d_gene: TRBD2

CDR3nt: TGTGCCAGCAGCTTAGCGCGTAAAAGACGAAACAAGTCCTACGAGCAGTACTTC
CDR3aa: CASSLARKRRNKSYEQYF
abundance: -
v_gene: TRBV7-8
j_gene: TRBJ2-7
d_gene: -

CDR3nt: TGTGCCAGCAGTTTACCCCGGACCACTGGGGTTTACGAGCAGTACTTC
CDR3aa: CASSLPRTTGVYEQYF
abundance: once
v_gene: TRBV28
j_gene: TRBJ2-7
d_gene: -

CDR3nt: TGTGCCAGTAGTGGGGGATCTGCGAGAGAACTGAACACTGAAGCTTTCTTT
CDR3aa: CASSGGSARELNTEAFF
abundance: -
v_gene: TRBV19
j_gene: TRBJ1-1
d_gene: -

CDR3nt: TGTGCCAGCAGTTCTGTAAGCGTCACGACGGTCTCCTACGAGCAGTACTTC
CDR3aa: CASSSVSVTTVSYEQYF
abundance: -
v_gene: TRBV27
j_gene: TRBJ2-7
d_gene: -

CDR3nt: TGTGCCAGCAGCGTAGGGCCCAGCGGGAGTTTTAACTCAGAGACCCAGTACTTC
CDR3aa: CASSVGPSGSFNSETQYF
abundance: -
v_gene: TRBV9
j_gene: TRBJ2-5
d_gene: TRBD2

CDR3nt: TGTGCCACCAGCAGAGCCACGGGAGGACCCTACGAGCAGTACTTC
CDR3aa: CATSRATGGPYEQYF
abundance: -
v_gene: TRBV15
j_gene: TRBJ2-7
d_gene: TRBD2

CDR3nt: TGTGCCAGCAGTTTAACCAGGGAAACTGGAAACACCATATATTTT
CDR3aa: CASSLTRETGNTIYF
abundance: -
v_gene: TRBV27
j_gene: TRBJ1-3
d_gene: -

CDR3nt: TGTGCCAGCAGCCTCAGAATTCCGGGACTAGCGGGAAACACCGGGGAGCTGTTTTTT
CDR3aa: CASSLRIPGLAGNTGELFF
abundance: -
v_gene: TRBV7-8
j_gene: TRBJ2-2
d_gene: TRBD2

CDR3nt: TGCAGCGTTGGGTTAGGACCCTCCTACGAGCAGTACTTC
CDR3aa: CSVGLGPSYEQYF
abundance: few
v_gene: TRBV29-1
j_gene: TRBJ2-7
d_gene: -

CDR3nt: TGTGCCAGCAGCGCGCAGTACTCTGGGGCCAACGTCCTGACTTTC
CDR3aa: CASSAQYSGANVLTF
abundance: -
v_gene: TRBV7-8
j_gene: TRBJ2-6
d_gene: -

CDR3nt: TGTGCCAGTCGTGTGGGACTAACAAACAATGAGCAGTTCTTC
CDR3aa: CASRVGLTNNEQFF
abundance: -
v_gene: TRBV19
j_gene: TRBJ2-1
d_gene: TRBD2

CDR3nt: TGTGCCAGCAGCTCAGGACACTTCTCTGGGGCCAACGTCCTGACTTTC
CDR3aa: CASSSGHFSGANVLTF
abundance: -
v_gene: TRBV7-2
j_gene: TRBJ2-6
d_gene: -

CDR3nt: TGTGCCAGCTCGCAGGGGACAGGGAGAAACAATGAGCAGTTCTTC
CDR3aa: CASSQGTGRNNEQFF
abundance: once
v_gene: TRBV18
j_gene: TRBJ2-1
d_gene: TRBD1

CDR3nt: TGCGCCAGCAGCTCAAACAGGGGAGGGTTAGGGACCCAGTACTTC
CDR3aa: CASSSNRGGLGTQYF
abundance: once
v_gene: TRBV5-1
j_gene: TRBJ2-5
d_gene: -

CDR3nt: TGTGCCAGCAGTGAATGGGGGCCTGATGAAAAACTGTTTTTT
CDR3aa: CASSEWGPDEKLFF
abundance: once
v_gene: TRBV2
j_gene: TRBJ1-4
d_gene: -

CDR3nt: TGCGCCAGCAGCTTGGTGCCGAATTCGAACTATGGCTACACCTTC
CDR3aa: CASSLVPNSNYGYTF
abundance: -
v_gene: TRBV5-1
j_gene: TRBJ1-2
d_gene: -